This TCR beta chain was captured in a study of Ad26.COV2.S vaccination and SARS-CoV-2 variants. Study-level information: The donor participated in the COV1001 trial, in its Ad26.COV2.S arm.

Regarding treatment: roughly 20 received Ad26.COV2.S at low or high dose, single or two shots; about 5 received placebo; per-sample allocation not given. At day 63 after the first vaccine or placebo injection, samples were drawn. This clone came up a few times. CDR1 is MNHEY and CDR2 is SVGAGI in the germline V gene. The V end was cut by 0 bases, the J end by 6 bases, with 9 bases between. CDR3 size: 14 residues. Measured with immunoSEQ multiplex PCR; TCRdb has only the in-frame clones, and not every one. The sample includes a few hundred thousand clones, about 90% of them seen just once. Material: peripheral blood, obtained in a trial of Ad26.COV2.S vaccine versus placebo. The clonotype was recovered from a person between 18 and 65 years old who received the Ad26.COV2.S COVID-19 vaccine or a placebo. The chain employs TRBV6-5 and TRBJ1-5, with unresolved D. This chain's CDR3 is CASSYSAGGQPQHF. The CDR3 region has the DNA TGTGCCAGCAGTTACTCGGCTGGCGGTCAGCCCCAGCATTTT.